This passage covers 8 T cell receptor beta chains from one sample sequenced in a study of shared clonotypes between healthy human individuals. Repertoires were generated with immunoSEQ multiplex PCR, while TCRdb's copy carries only in-frame clones and drops some. This sample yields around 530,000 clones, of which roughly four fifths are seen a single time; approximately 12% belongs to the top ten. Sequenced: PBMCs. The receptor source for this set is a woman aged 40-49 years in good health. Some clones in this sample may be carry-over from other donors' samples.

The chain joins TRBV5-4 to TRBJ2-1, with 13 bases lining up with TRBD2. The J segment lost 9 bases and the V segment lost 3 bases, leaving 9 bases of the junction unmatched. Germline values: CDR1 SGHNT, CDR2 YYREEE (reference sequence). The CDR3 is 16 residues long. CDR3 DNA sequence: TGTGCCAGCAGCTCCGGGACTAGCGGGATGATCGGTGAGCAGTTCTTC. Its translation: CASSSGTSGMIGEQFF.

A single count supports this clone. The V and J genes are TRBV11-3 and TRBJ2-7; D may correspond to TRBD1 or TRBD2 (6 bases each). The CDR3 has 13 amino acids. V was shortened by 4 bases and J by 2 bases, with 9 bases between the two germline ends. Germline V gene data show CDR1 as SGHNT and CDR2 as YENEEA. The CDR3 spells CASSSGGPYEQYF. For the CDR3, the DNA is TGTGCCAGCAGCTCTGGGGGGCCCTACGAGCAGTACTTC.

This rearrangement joins TRBV5-1 to TRBJ2-7, with a tentative D call TRBD2 (5 bases). Deletions cut 3 bases from V and 3 bases from J, with 13 bases between. Per the germline V gene, CDR1 is SGHRS and CDR2 is YFSETQ. There are 14 residues in the CDR3. CDR3 amino acids: CASSSTGNNYEQYF. Written as DNA, the CDR3 is TGCGCCAGCAGCTCAACCGGGAACAACTACGAGCAGTACTTC. Complete variable domain (other parts from reference TRBV5-1 and TRBJ2-7): KAGVTQTPRYLIKTRGQQVTLSCSPISGHRSVSWYQQTPGQGLQFLFEYFSETQRNKGNFPGRFSGRQFSNSRSEMNVSTLELGDSALYLCASSSTGNNYEQYFGPGTRLTVT.

This clone was observed many times. The gene calls are TRBV6-4 and TRBJ2-1; TRBD2 might be the D (5 bases). Germline values: CDR1 MRHNA, CDR2 SNTAGT. The CDR3 length is 14 residues. V dropped 3 bases and J dropped 10 bases, with 16 bases sitting between them. DNA of the CDR3: TGTGCCAGCAGTGATAAGAGTGGGGAGCGGGAGCAGTTCTTC. Its protein is CASSDKSGEREQFF.

Only a few counts were recorded for this clone. This sequence joins TRBV4-2 and TRBJ2-5; D uncertain. The CDR3 length is 13 residues. CDR1 and CDR2 (germline): LGHNA, YNFKEQ. V was clipped by 0 bases and J by 5 bases, with 7 bases between them. CDR3 protein: CASSQDRKETQYF. The CDR3 DNA sequence: TGTGCCAGCAGCCAAGACAGGAAGGAGACCCAGTACTTC.

This clone was counted ten times or more. The chain is built from TRBV9 and TRBJ1-1; D remains ambiguous. Germline CDR1 SGDLS, CDR2 YYNGEE. This CDR3 contains 13 residues. V shed 1 base and J shed 0 bases, with 4 bases lying between them. The CDR3 region has the DNA TGTGCCAGCAGCGTAACGTTGAACACTGAAGCTTTCTTT. This translates into CASSVTLNTEAFF.

V gene TRBV6-4 combines with J gene TRBJ2-2; maybe TRBD1 (5 bases). Per the germline V gene, CDR1 is MRHNA and CDR2 is SNTAGT. Trimming pared 0 bases from V and 3 bases from J, leaving 11 bases between. The CDR3 consists of 16 residues. This CDR3 is CASSDSRGRDTGELFF. Written as DNA, the CDR3 is TGTGCCAGCAGTGACTCAAGGGGTCGGGACACCGGGGAGCTGTTTTTT.

The sample holds one count of this clone. The CDR3 loop is CASSRGQGAYTEAFF. In DNA form, the CDR3 reads TGTGCCAGCAGCCGAGGACAGGGGGCGTACACTGAAGCTTTCTTT. This chain joins TRBV28 and TRBJ1-1; 11 bases fit TRBD1. CDR1 is MDHEN and CDR2 is SYDVKM in the germline V gene. V was pared by 6 bases and J by 3 bases, with 6 bases of the junction left unmatched. The CDR3 is made up of 15 amino acids. Variable domain in full (rest from reference TRBV28 and TRBJ1-1): DVKVTQSSRYLVKRTGEKVFLECVQDMDHENMFWYRQDPGLGLRLIYFSYDVKMKEKGDIPEGYSVSREKKERFSLILESASTNQTSMYLCASSRGQGAYTEAFFGQGTRLTVV.